This passage covers 12 T cell receptor beta chains from one sample sequenced in a study of regulatory T cells in long-lasting Graves disease. Construction of the TCR beta libraries employed iRepertoire HTBI primers in conjunction with Arm-PCR of CDR3 regions. MiXCR was run by TCRdb on the multiplex PCR reads, yielding one entry per CDR3 protein. Of 500,000 to 700,000 distinct CDR3 sequences in the sample, about 32% were seen once. Time point given: persistent/refractory GD, antithyroid drugs over 5 years with positive TRAb. Researchers made the TCR library from RNA that was extracted from PBMCs. The starting material was peripheral blood mononuclear cells (PBMCs), obtained when the disease was refractory, from a patient treated with antithyroid drugs. The source of these receptors is a female donor with Graves disease.

A few counts support this clonotype. This chain's CDR3 is CASSLVDRNYEQYF. The CDR3 DNA is TGTGCCAGCAGCTTGGTTGACAGAAACTACGAGCAGTACTTC. The V call is TRBV11-2, the J call TRBJ2-7; maybe TRBD1 (5 bases). The V gene lost 3 bases and the J gene lost 3 bases, with 12 bases spanning the gap. CDR1 and CDR2 from the germline V gene are SGHAT and FQNNGV. The CDR3 covers 14 residues.

V usage is TRBV14 and J usage is TRBJ1-1, with D unresolved. Germline values: CDR1 SGHDN, CDR2 FVKESK. The CDR3 is 16 residues long. Trimming pared 1 base from V and 1 base from J, leaving 13 bases between. In nucleotides, the CDR3 is TGTGCCAGCAGCCAAGCTTTTATTGGTGCGAACACTGAAGCTTTCTTT. Amino acids: CASSQAFIGANTEAFF.

This clonotype was counted many times. The chain joins TRBV6-2 or TRBV6-3 to TRBJ1-2; TRBD1 matches at 8 bases. CDR1 is MNHEY and CDR2 is SVGEGT in the germline V gene. The CDR3 has 13 residues. The junction had 7 bases not matched to a gene; V was cut back by 7 bases and J by 6 bases. CDR3 residues: CASTMDRVDGYTF. CDR3 nucleotide sequence: TGTGCCAGCACAATGGACAGGGTTGATGGCTACACCTTC.

The rearrangement uses TRBV6-2 or TRBV6-3 and TRBJ2-7, with 10 bases fitting TRBD2. With 8 bases clipped from V and 5 bases from J, the junction kept 9 bases outside the gene matches. The CDR3 covers 14 residues. The germline CDR1 and CDR2 sequences are MNHEY and SVGEGT. CDR3 amino acids: CASRPSGSFHEQYF. CDR3 coding DNA: TGTGCCAGCCGGCCTAGCGGGAGTTTCCACGAGCAGTACTTC.

The chain couples TRBV20-1 to TRBJ1-1, with 9 bases identical to TRBD1. Germline trimming cut 4 bases from V and 1 base from J; bases unmatched to any gene: 22. Looked up from germline, CDR1 is DFQATT and CDR2 is SNEGSKA (reference sequence). The CDR3 is 20 amino acids. Here the CDR3 reads CSAISDTIVPGQGWNTEAFF. The CDR3 DNA follows: TGCAGTGCTATATCAGATACCATCGTCCCGGGACAGGGATGGAACACTGAAGCTTTCTTT.

The rearrangement joins TRBV28 to TRBJ1-4, with D unclear. The CDR3 spans 17 residues. V was shortened by 4 bases and J by 0 bases, with 15 bases between the two germline ends. CDR1 is MDHEN, CDR2 SYDVKM, per germline. The chain's CDR3 is CASSSPGEPATNEKLFF. The CDR3 DNA is TGTGCCAGCAGTTCCCCCGGGGAACCCGCAACTAATGAAAAACTGTTTTTT.

The genes are TRBV19 and TRBJ1-5, with D perhaps matching TRBD1 (6 bases). V shed 8 bases and J shed 5 bases, with 13 bases lying between them. Germline V gene data show CDR1 as LNHDA and CDR2 as SQIVND (reference sequence). The CDR3 has 13 amino acids. The CDR3 region has the DNA TGTGCCAGTCGTCCGGGACAACATCAGCCCCAGCATTTT. Amino acids: CASRPGQHQPQHF.

The CDR3 sequence is CASSSAGFGNQPQHF. Written as DNA, the CDR3 is TGTGCCAGCAGCTCGGCAGGGTTTGGCAATCAGCCCCAGCATTTT. The chain couples TRBV7-9 to TRBJ1-5; D perhaps matches TRBD1 (5 bases). V was shortened by 4 bases and J by 2 bases, with 12 bases between the two germline ends. CDR3 size: 15 residues. CDR1 is SEHNR and CDR2 is FQNEAQ in the germline V gene (reference sequence). The entire variable domain, with the rest obtained from reference TRBV7-9 and TRBJ1-5, is as follows: DTGVSQNPRHKITKRGQNVTFRCDPISEHNRLYWYRQTLGQGPEFLTYFQNEAQLEKSRLLSDRFSAERPKGSFSTLEIQRTEQGDSAMYLCASSSAGFGNQPQHFGDGTRLSIL.

The rearrangement links TRBV28 to TRBJ1-5; perhaps TRBD1 as D (5 bases). The CDR3 consists of 13 residues. Germline V gene data show CDR1 as MDHEN and CDR2 as SYDVKM. The V end was cut by 7 bases, the J end by 3 bases, with 10 bases between. CDR3 sequence (DNA): TGTGCCAGCACCAGGGATCCCAATCAGCCCCAGCATTTT. Translating gives CASTRDPNQPQHF.

The chain employs TRBV3-1 and TRBJ1-2; D is unclear. The CDR3 extends over 13 amino acids. Germline V CDR1 and CDR2: LGHDT, YNNKEL (reference sequence). V lost 6 bases, J lost 7 bases, and 15 bases lay in between. The CDR3 reads CASSLGSARGYTF. The CDR3 DNA reads TGTGCCAGCAGTCTAGGTTCCGCCCGTGGCTACACCTTC.

This clonotype turned up a few times. This chain uses TRBV11-2 with TRBJ1-3; a weak D match, TRBD1 (5 bases). Germline V gene data show CDR1 as SGHAT and CDR2 as FQNNGV. This CDR3 has 15 residues. V lost 2 bases to trimming and J lost 7 bases, with 15 bases between them. This CDR3 is CASSLSGYRTNTIYF. DNA for the CDR3: TGTGCCAGCAGCTTATCAGGGTACAGGACCAACACCATATATTTT.

V is TRBV30 and J is TRBJ1-5, with D perhaps matching TRBD1 (5 bases). The CDR3 contains 12 residues. The V gene's germline CDR1 is GTSNPN and CDR2 SVGIG (reference sequence). Trimming left V 6 bases short and J 9 bases short, with 15 bases between. CDR3 nucleotide sequence: TGTGCCTGTGAAGGGGCCGGGGGGCCCCAGCATTTT. The encoded protein is CACEGAGGPQHF.